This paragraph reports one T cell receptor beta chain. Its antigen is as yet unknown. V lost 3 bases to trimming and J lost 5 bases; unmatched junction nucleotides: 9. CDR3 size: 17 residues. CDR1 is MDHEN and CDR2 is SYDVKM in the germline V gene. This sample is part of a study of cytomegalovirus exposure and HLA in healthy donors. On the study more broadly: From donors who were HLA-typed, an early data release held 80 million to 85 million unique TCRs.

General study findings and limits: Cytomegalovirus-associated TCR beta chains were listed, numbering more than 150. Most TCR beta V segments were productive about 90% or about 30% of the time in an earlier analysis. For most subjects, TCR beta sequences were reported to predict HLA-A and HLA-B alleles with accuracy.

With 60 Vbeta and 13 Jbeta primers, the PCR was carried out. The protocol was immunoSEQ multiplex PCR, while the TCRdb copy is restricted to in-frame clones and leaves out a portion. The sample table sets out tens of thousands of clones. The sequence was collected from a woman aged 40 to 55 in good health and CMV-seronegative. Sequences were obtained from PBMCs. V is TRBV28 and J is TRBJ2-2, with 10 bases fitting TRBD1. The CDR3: CASSLDLTGGRTGELFF. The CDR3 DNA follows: TGTGCCAGCAGTTTGGATTTGACAGGGGGCAGGACCGGGGAGCTGTTTTTT. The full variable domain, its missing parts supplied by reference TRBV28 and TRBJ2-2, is DVKVTQSSRYLVKRTGEKVFLECVQDMDHENMFWYRQDPGLGLRLIYFSYDVKMKEKGDIPEGYSVSREKKERFSLILESASTNQTSMYLCASSLDLTGGRTGELFFGEGSRLTVL.